The entry that follows covers one T cell receptor beta chain sequence. This sample was included in a study of blood T cell repertoires in COVID-19. Turning to the study itself: There were acute and convalescent COVID-19 samples, and they came from the United States, Italy and Spain. PBMCs, B-cell-depleted T cells, or T cells were the source of the cDNA or gDNA that made up the material.

In the study's own analysis: Researchers report that nucleated cell counts were estimated from reference gene primer amplification. Libraries were prepared by immunoSEQ multiplex PCR; TCRdb keeps only in-frame clonotypes and omits some of them. That table is the source of V, J and clone size, and D and trimming were worked out from the DNA. In the table there are nearly 55,000 clones, around 83% of which are singletons. In germline, CDR1 is SEHNR, CDR2 FQNEAQ (reference sequence). CDR3 size: 12 residues. Trimming left V 4 bases short and J 6 bases short, with 8 bases between. The genes are TRBV7-9 and TRBJ2-3; weak D call: TRBD2 (5 bases). The receptor was isolated from a man aged 65-85 years with active COVID-19. The sequencing input was peripheral blood. CDR3 nucleotides: TGTGCCAGCAGCTCAGGCGGGGATACGCAGTATTTT. Translated, it gives CASSSGGDTQYF. Full variable domain (missing parts from reference TRBV7-9 and TRBJ2-3): DTGVSQNPRHKITKRGQNVTFRCDPISEHNRLYWYRQTLGQGPEFLTYFQNEAQLEKSRLLSDRFSAERPKGSFSTLEIQRTEQGDSAMYLCASSSGGDTQYFGPGTRLTVL.